These 6 T cell receptor beta chains originate from one sample sequenced in a study of blood T cell repertoires in COVID-19. Sequenced by immunoSEQ multiplex PCR; TCRdb stores in-frame clones only, minus some. Counted here are some 200,000 clones, 80% to 90% occurring once; the ten biggest clones make up 3% to 3.5%. Sequences were obtained from PBMCs or T cells enriched from blood (not recorded which). The receptors originated from a woman aged 45 to 65 in a cohort exposed to, infected with or recovered from COVID-19 (not recorded which).

The chain recombines TRBV7-2 with TRBJ1-1; 7 positions agree with TRBD1. Trimming cost V 4 bases and J 1 base; bases outside gene matches: 6. CDR1 is SGHTA, CDR2 FQGNSA, per germline. CDR3 size: 15 residues. CDR3 in DNA: TGTGCCAGCAGCTCCCAGGGGACAGCGAACACTGAAGCTTTCTTT. As protein: CASSSQGTANTEAFF.

The chain carries TRBV28 and TRBJ1-2; 7 bases align to TRBD1. V was pared by 8 bases and J by 1 base, with 13 bases of the junction left unmatched. Germline-derived CDR1 and CDR2 are MDHEN and SYDVKM. This CDR3 region has 16 residues. CDR3 amino acids: CASRVAGQKDNYGYTF. CDR3 nucleotides: TGTGCCAGCCGCGTCGCGGGACAGAAGGATAACTATGGCTACACCTTC.

This chain connects TRBV10-3 to TRBJ2-7, with a possible D match to TRBD1 (6 bases). The V end was cut by 10 bases, the J end by 4 bases, with 17 bases between. Germline CDR1 and CDR2: ENHRY and SYGVKD. The CDR3 is made up of 13 amino acids. DNA of the CDR3: TGTGCCACGTCCGACAGGATCGAGTACGAGCAGTACTTC. This sequence encodes CATSDRIEYEQYF.

The chain couples TRBV4-2 to TRBJ1-1; no clear D. The CDR3 is 14 amino acids. Germline V gene lookup returns CDR1 LGHNA and CDR2 YNFKEQ. V lost 1 base and J 2 bases, leaving 8 bases between the germline ends. CDR3 protein: CASSQVLANTEAFF. CDR3 DNA: TGTGCCAGCAGCCAAGTTTTAGCAAACACTGAAGCTTTCTTT.

V usage is TRBV7-2 and J usage is TRBJ2-1; D possibly corresponds to TRBD2 (6 bases). CDR3 length equals 15 residues. Germline CDR1 is SGHTA and CDR2 is FQGNSA. Trimming took off 5 bases at V and 3 bases at J, with 14 bases between the two ends. In nucleotides, the CDR3 is TGTGCCAGCAGCCCCCTAGCGCTACTCTACAATGAGCAGTTCTTC. It encodes CASSPLALLYNEQFF.

V is TRBV30 and J is TRBJ1-2; D uncertain. With 0 bases removed from V and 3 bases from J, the gap between germline ends came to 11 bases. CDR3 length: 14 residues. Looked up from germline, CDR1 is GTSNPN and CDR2 is SVGIG (reference sequence). Written as DNA, the CDR3 is TGTGCCTGGAGTGTTTCGTTCGGGTACTATGGCTACACCTTC. Protein: CAWSVSFGYYGYTF.